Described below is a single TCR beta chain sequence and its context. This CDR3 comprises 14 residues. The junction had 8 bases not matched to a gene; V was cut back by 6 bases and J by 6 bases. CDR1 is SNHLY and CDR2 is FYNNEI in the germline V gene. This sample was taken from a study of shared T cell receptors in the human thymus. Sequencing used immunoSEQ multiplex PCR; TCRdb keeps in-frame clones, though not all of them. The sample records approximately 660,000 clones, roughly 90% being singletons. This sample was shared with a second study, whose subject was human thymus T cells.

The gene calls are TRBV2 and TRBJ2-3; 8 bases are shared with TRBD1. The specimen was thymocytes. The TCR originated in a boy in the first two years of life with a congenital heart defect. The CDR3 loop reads CASRTGVRGDTQYF. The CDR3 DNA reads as TGTGCCAGCAGGACAGGGGTTCGAGGGGATACGCAGTATTTT.